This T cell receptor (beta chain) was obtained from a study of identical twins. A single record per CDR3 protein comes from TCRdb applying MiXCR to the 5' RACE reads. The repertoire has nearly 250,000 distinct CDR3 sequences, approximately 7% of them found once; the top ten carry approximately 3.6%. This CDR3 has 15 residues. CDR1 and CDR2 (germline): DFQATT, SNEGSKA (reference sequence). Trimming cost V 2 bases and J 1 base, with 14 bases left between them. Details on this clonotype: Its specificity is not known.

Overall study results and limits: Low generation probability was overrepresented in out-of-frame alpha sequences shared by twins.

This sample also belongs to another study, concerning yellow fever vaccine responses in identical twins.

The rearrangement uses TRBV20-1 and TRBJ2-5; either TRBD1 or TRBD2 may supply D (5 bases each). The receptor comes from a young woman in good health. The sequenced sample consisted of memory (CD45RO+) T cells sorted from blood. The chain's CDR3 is CSARSPGLAQETQYF. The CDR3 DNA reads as TGCAGTGCTAGATCCCCGGGGCTAGCCCAAGAGACCCAGTACTTC.